A single TCR beta chain is shown here with its context. This specimen belongs to a study of high-grade serous ovarian cancer treatment subgroups. The J segment lost 1 base and the V segment lost 3 bases, leaving 13 bases of the junction unmatched. Germline assignment: CDR1 GTSNPN and CDR2 SVGIG (reference sequence). This CDR3 is built from 18 residues. Clones were sequenced by immunoSEQ multiplex PCR, and TCRdb holds only the in-frame ones, with some missing. Of about 12,000 clones listed, roughly 88% are singletons. Tumor samples were taken before definitive surgery or chemotherapy. Sample: tumor tissue. The chain carries TRBV30 and TRBJ1-1, with 11 bases fitting TRBD1. The sequence was collected from a human donor with high-grade serous ovarian cancer. For the CDR3, the DNA is TGTGCCTGGAGCGTCAACTTCCGGGACAGGGGGTCGAACACTGAAGCTTTCTTT. Translating gives CAWSVNFRDRGSNTEAFF.